The 20 T cell receptor beta chains below were found in one sample sequenced in a study of blood T cell repertoires in COVID-19. Here immunoSEQ multiplex PCR was the method, and the copy in TCRdb shows in-frame clones only, minus some. The table records around 68,000 clones, over 70% of them present only once. The specimen sequenced was peripheral blood. Receptor source: a human donor in a cohort sampled during active COVID-19.

The chain combines TRBV7-9 with TRBJ1-3; TRBD1 matches 9 bases. The CDR3 spans 16 residues. Germline V CDR1 and CDR2: SEHNR, FQNEAQ (reference sequence). V lost 1 base and J lost 7; bases outside the gene matches: 8. CDR3 amino acids: CASSLGDRALRNTIYF. For the CDR3, the DNA is TGTGCCAGCAGCTTAGGGGACAGGGCGCTGAGGAACACCATATATTTT.

CDR3 bases: TGTGCCTGGAGTGTAGAGACAGGGTTCACTGAAGCTTTCTTT. Translation: CAWSVETGFTEAFF. The chain couples TRBV30 to TRBJ1-1; 7 bases line up with TRBD1. Trimming cost V 0 bases and J 4 bases; bases outside gene matches: 5. Germline CDR1 and CDR2: GTSNPN and SVGIG (reference sequence). The CDR3 length is 14 residues.

The rearrangement joins TRBV10-3 to TRBJ1-1; the D is unclear. The CDR3 sequence is 11 residues long. Germline lookup yields CDR1 ENHRY and CDR2 SYGVKD. Trimming removed 6 bases from V and 2 bases from J, with 4 bases in between. This chain's CDR3 is CAIRTNTEAFF. As DNA, the CDR3 is TGTGCCATCAGAACAAACACTGAAGCTTTCTTT.

This rearrangement joins TRBV27 to TRBJ1-6; 7 bases line up with TRBD1. J gave up 6 bases and V 6 bases, and 8 bases lay outside the gene matches. The germline gives CDR1 MNHEY, CDR2 SMNVEV (reference sequence). The CDR3 runs to 15 residues. DNA of the CDR3: TGTGCCAGCAGCCAGGCAGGGGGAACTAATTCACCCCTCCACTTT. Protein: CASSQAGGTNSPLHF.

The V call is TRBV30, the J call TRBJ2-1; 10 bases agree with TRBD2. The CDR3 totals 20 residues. The germline V gene has CDR1 GTSNPN and CDR2 SVGIG (reference sequence). The V and J ends lost 2 bases and 0 bases, in that order; junction bases with no gene match: 16. Here the CDR3 DNA reads TGTGCCTGGAGTACGACCCGAACCTATAGCGGGAGGTACTCCTACAATGAGCAGTTCTTC. Protein product: CAWSTTRTYSGRYSYNEQFF.

The genes are TRBV7-9 and TRBJ2-2; TRBD1 agrees at 8 bases. Looked up from germline, CDR1 is SEHNR and CDR2 is FQNEAQ (reference sequence). Losses at the gene ends were 2 bases for V and 7 bases for J; bases not matched to a gene: 6. The CDR3 extends over 15 amino acids. The chain's CDR3 is CASSLRTGSDGELFF. In DNA form, the CDR3 reads TGTGCCAGCAGCTTAAGGACAGGGTCGGACGGGGAGCTGTTTTTT. Full variable domain (rest looked up from reference TRBV7-9 and TRBJ2-2): DTGVSQNPRHKITKRGQNVTFRCDPISEHNRLYWYRQTLGQGPEFLTYFQNEAQLEKSRLLSDRFSAERPKGSFSTLEIQRTEQGDSAMYLCASSLRTGSDGELFFGEGSRLTVL.

This rearrangement joins TRBV18 to TRBJ2-3; TRBD2 agrees at 8 bases. The CDR3 contains 16 residues. V trimming: 5 bases; J trimming: 0 bases; junction bases outside the gene matches: 7. Germline-derived CDR1 and CDR2 are KGHSH and LQKENI. The CDR3 DNA is TGTGCCAGCTCATCCTTAGCGGGGACTAGCACAGATACGCAGTATTTT. This sequence encodes CASSSLAGTSTDTQYF.

This chain uses TRBV28 with TRBJ1-6; D not resolved. The CDR3 consists of 11 residues. Germline CDR1 MDHEN, CDR2 SYDVKM. V lost 6 bases and J lost 8, with 5 bases in between. The CDR3 sequence is CASSSHSPLHF. CDR3 nucleotides: TGTGCCAGCAGCTCCCATTCACCCCTCCACTTT.

CDR3 loop: CASSLGLADYNEQFF. In DNA form, the CDR3 reads TGCGCCAGCAGCTTGGGTCTAGCGGATTACAATGAGCAGTTCTTC. V is TRBV5-1 and J is TRBJ2-1; 7 nucleotides match TRBD2. The V gene end was trimmed by 0 bases and the J gene end by 4 bases; junction bases not matched to a gene: 4. The CDR3 extends over 15 amino acids. The germline V gene has CDR1 SGHRS and CDR2 YFSETQ.

This clone came up once. The chain couples TRBV4-1 to TRBJ2-7; TRBD2 matches 8 bases. Germline V CDR1 and CDR2: MGHRA, YSYEKL. This CDR3 spans 14 amino acids. Trimming took 4 bases from V and 3 from J; bases not matched to a gene: 5. CDR3 DNA sequence: TGCGCCAGCAGCCGATTAGCGGGGTTCTACGAGCAGTACTTC. Protein product: CASSRLAGFYEQYF.

The chain carries TRBV5-1 and TRBJ2-7, with D possibly being TRBD2 (5 bases). The germline V and J ends were trimmed by 3 bases and 7 bases, with 11 bases remaining between them. The CDR3 consists of 12 residues. Germline V gene sequence: CDR1 SGHRS, CDR2 YFSETQ. The CDR3 bases are TGCGCCAGCAGCTCGTTGACGGGGGAGCAGTACTTC. It specifies CASSSLTGEQYF.

The J gene is TRBJ2-7, the V gene TRBV19, with 11 bases aligning to TRBD2. With 2 bases clipped from V and 3 bases from J, the junction kept 6 bases outside the gene matches. The CDR3 loop spans 16 amino acids. In germline, CDR1 is LNHDA, CDR2 SQIVND (reference sequence). The CDR3 DNA reads TGTGCCAGTAGTATACCTGGGACTAGCGGAGTCTACGAGCAGTACTTC. Translation gives CASSIPGTSGVYEQYF.

V is TRBV6-2 or TRBV6-3 and J is TRBJ2-6; weak D call: TRBD2 (5 bases). Germline CDR1 and CDR2: MNHEY and SVGEGT. V dropped 2 bases and J dropped 2 bases, with 7 bases sitting between them. The CDR3 has 15 amino acids. CDR3 loop: CASSYTGTGANVLTF. The CDR3 coding sequence is TGTGCCAGCAGTTACACCGGGACTGGGGCCAACGTCCTGACTTTC.

The chain uses TRBV6-6 and TRBJ1-6, with D possibly matching TRBD1 (6 bases). Trimming shortened V by 2 bases and J by 10 bases, and 9 bases separated the two germline ends. This CDR3 comprises 13 residues. Germline CDR1 reads MNHNY; CDR2 reads SVGAGI (reference sequence). The DNA of the CDR3 is TGTGCCAGCAGTTACGCAGGGGTATCACCCCTCCACTTT. This translates into CASSYAGVSPLHF.

The chain has TRBV13 and TRBJ2-1; TRBD1 matches at 8 bases. Trimming cost V 5 bases and J 4 bases; bases outside gene matches: 7. CDR1 is PRHDT, CDR2 FYEKMQ, per germline (reference sequence). The CDR3 sequence is 15 residues long. CDR3 amino acids: CASSGRGRLYNEQFF. The CDR3, as DNA: TGTGCCAGCAGCGGCAGGGGGCGTTTGTACAATGAGCAGTTCTTC.

The V and J genes are TRBV7-8 and TRBJ1-2; maybe TRBD1 (5 bases). The CDR3 is made up of 17 amino acids. V shed 2 bases and J shed 3 bases, with 19 bases lying between them. From germline, CDR1 is SGHVS and CDR2 FQNEAQ. CDR3 nucleotide sequence: TGTGCCAGCAGCTTACGGGCAGGGAGGAGGGAGGACTATGGCTACACCTTC. Protein sequence: CASSLRAGRREDYGYTF.

J is TRBJ1-1 and V is TRBV3-1 (or the pseudogene TRBV3-2), with TRBD1 matching over 8 bases. Per the germline V gene, CDR1 is LGHDT and CDR2 is YNNKEL (reference sequence). The junction had 5 bases not matched to a gene; V was cut back by 0 bases and J by 5 bases. There are 15 residues in the CDR3. The CDR3 DNA sequence: TGTGCCAGCAGCCAAGATGGGACAGGCGGTACTGAAGCTTTCTTT. It encodes CASSQDGTGGTEAFF.

This clone was found a few times. The rearrangement joins TRBV7-2 to TRBJ2-1; D ambiguous. This CDR3 region has 15 residues. Between the trimmed V and J ends, which lost 5 bases and 0 bases, there was a span of 11 bases. CDR1 is SGHTA, CDR2 FQGNSA, per germline. The CDR3 here is CASSPLAVSYNEQFF. CDR3 nucleotides: TGTGCCAGCAGCCCCCTCGCGGTCTCCTACAATGAGCAGTTCTTC.

The CDR3 loop reads CASSLGVSTGASVYAFF. The CDR3, as DNA: TGCGCCAGCAGCCTCGGAGTCTCGACAGGGGCATCGGTATACGCTTTCTTT. The genes are TRBV5-1 and TRBJ1-1; the match to TRBD1 covers 8 bases. The CDR3 has 17 residues. J was trimmed by 11 bases and V by 4 bases; bases with no gene match: 22. In germline, CDR1 is SGHRS, CDR2 YFSETQ.

The rearrangement uses TRBV5-4 and TRBJ1-1; 7 bases agree with TRBD1. Germline CDR1 is SGHNT and CDR2 is YYREEE (reference sequence). The CDR3 contains 15 residues. V lost 4 bases and J lost 5; bases outside the gene matches: 11. Written as DNA, the CDR3 is TGTGCCAGCAGCCTCCCGAAGGGGGCGGGTACTGAAGCTTTCTTT. This codes for CASSLPKGAGTEAFF.